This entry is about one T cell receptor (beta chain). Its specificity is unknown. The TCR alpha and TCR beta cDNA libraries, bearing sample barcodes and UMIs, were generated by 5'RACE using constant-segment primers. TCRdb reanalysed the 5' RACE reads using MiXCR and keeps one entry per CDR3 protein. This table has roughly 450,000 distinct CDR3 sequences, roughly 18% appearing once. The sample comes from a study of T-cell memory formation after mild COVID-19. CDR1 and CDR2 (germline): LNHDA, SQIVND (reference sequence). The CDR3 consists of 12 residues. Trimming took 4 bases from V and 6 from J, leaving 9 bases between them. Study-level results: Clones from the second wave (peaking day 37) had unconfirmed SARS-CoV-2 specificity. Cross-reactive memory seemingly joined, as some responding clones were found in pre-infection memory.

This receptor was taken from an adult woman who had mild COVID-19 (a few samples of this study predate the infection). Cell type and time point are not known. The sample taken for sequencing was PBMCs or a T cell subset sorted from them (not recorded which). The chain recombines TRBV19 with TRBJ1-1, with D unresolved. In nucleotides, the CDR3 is TGTGCCAGTAGTACTTCCCCTTCTGAAGCTTTCTTT. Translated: CASSTSPSEAFF.